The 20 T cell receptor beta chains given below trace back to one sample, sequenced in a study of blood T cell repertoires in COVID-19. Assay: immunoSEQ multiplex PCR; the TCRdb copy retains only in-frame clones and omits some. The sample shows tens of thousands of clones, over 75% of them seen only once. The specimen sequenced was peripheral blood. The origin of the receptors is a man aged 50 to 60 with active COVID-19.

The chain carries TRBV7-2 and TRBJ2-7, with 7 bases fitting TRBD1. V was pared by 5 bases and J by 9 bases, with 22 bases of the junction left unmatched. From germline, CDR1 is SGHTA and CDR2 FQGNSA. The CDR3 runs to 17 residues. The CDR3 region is CASSALGPRDSKPPQYF. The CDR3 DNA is TGTGCCAGCAGCGCCTTGGGGCCCCGGGACAGCAAACCTCCGCAGTACTTC.

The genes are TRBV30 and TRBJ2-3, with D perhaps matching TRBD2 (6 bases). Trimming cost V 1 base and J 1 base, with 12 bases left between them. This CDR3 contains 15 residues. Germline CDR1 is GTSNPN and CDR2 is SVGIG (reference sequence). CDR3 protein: CAWSGSLAGTDTQYF. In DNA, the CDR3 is TGTGCCTGGAGTGGTTCGTTAGCGGGCACAGATACGCAGTATTTT.

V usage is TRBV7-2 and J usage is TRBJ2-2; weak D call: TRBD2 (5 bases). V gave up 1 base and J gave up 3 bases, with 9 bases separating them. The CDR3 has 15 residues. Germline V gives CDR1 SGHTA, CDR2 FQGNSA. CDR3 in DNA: TGTGCCAGCAGCTTAGTGGGAGATCACACCGGGGAGCTGTTTTTT. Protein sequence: CASSLVGDHTGELFF.

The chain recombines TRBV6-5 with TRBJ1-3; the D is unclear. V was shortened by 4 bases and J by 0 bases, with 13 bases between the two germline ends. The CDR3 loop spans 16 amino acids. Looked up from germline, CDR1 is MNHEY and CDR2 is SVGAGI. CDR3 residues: CASSWPPSGSGNTIYF. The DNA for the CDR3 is TGTGCCAGCAGTTGGCCCCCCAGCGGCTCTGGAAACACCATATATTTT.

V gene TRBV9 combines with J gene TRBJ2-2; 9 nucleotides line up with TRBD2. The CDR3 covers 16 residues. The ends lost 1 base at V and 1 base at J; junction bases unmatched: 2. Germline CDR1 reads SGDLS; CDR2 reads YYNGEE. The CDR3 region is CASSVQAGGNTGELFF. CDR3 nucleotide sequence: TGTGCCAGCAGCGTACAAGCGGGGGGGAACACCGGGGAGCTGTTTTTT.

The CDR3 reads CASAVQGKSNQPQHF. CDR3 in DNA: TGTGCCAGCGCGGTACAGGGGAAGAGCAATCAGCCCCAGCATTTT. The V gene is TRBV7-2, the J gene TRBJ1-5; 7 bases match TRBD1. Germline V gene sequence: CDR1 SGHTA, CDR2 FQGNSA. This CDR3 contains 15 residues. Germline trimming cut 8 bases from V and 1 base from J; bases unmatched to any gene: 8.

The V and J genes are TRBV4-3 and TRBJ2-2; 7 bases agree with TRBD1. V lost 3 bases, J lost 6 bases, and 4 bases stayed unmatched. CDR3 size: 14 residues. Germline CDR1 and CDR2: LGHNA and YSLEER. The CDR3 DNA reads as TGCGCCAGCAGCCAGGACAGGATCCCCGGGGAGCTGTTTTTT. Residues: CASSQDRIPGELFF.

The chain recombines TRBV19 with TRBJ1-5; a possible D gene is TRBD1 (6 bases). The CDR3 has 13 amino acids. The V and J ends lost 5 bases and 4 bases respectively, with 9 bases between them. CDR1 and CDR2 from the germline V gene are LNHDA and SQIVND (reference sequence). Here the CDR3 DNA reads TGTGCCAGTAGTTTACAGGGTAATCAGCCCCAGCATTTT. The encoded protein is CASSLQGNQPQHF.

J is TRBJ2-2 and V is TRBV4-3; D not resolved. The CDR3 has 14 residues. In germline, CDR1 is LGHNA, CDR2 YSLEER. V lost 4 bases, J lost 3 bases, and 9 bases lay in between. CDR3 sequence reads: CASSRRAYTGELFF. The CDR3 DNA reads TGCGCCAGCAGCCGCAGAGCGTACACCGGGGAGCTGTTTTTT.

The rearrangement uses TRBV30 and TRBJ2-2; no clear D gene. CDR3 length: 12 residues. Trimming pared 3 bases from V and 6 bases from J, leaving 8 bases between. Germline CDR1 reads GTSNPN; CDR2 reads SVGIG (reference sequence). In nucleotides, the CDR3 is TGTGCCTGGAGGTACTCGGCCGGGGAGCTGTTTTTT. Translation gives CAWRYSAGELFF.

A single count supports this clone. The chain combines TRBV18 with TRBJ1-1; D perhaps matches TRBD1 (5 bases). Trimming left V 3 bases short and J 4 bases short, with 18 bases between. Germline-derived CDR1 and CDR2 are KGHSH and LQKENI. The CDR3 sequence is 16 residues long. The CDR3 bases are TGTGCCAGCTCACCCCGACGTGGAGTGGGGCCCACTGAAGCTTTCTTT. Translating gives CASSPRRGVGPTEAFF.

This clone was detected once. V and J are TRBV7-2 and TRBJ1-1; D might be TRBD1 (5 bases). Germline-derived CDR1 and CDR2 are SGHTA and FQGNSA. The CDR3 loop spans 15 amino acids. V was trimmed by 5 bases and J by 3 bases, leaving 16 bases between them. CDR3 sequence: CASSLMGRVDTEAFF. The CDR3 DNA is TGTGCCAGCAGCCTCATGGGCAGGGTAGACACTGAAGCTTTCTTT.

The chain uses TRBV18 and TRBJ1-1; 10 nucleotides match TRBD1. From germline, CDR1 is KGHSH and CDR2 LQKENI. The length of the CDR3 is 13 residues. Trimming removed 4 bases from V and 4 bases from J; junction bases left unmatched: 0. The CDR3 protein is CASSRTGGTEAFF. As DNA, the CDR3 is TGTGCCAGCTCACGGACAGGGGGCACTGAAGCTTTCTTT. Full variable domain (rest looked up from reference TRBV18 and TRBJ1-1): NAGVMQNPRHLVRRRGQEARLRCSPMKGHSHVYWYRQLPEEGLKFMVYLQKENIIDESGMPKERFSAEFPKEGPSILRIQQVVRGDSAAYFCASSRTGGTEAFFGQGTRLTVV.

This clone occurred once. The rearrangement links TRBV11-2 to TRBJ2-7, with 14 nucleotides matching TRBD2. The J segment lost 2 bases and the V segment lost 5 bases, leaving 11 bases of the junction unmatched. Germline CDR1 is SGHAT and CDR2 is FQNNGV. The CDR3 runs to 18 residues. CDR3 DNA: TGTGCCAGCAGCCGAGGGCATGTGACTAGCGGGAGGGCCTACGAGCAGTACGTC. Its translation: CASSRGHVTSGRAYEQYV.

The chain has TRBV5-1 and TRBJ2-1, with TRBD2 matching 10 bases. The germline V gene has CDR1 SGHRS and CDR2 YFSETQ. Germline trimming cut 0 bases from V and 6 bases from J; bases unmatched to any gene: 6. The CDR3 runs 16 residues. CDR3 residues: CASSLALAGAGNEQFF. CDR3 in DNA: TGCGCCAGCAGCTTGGCTCTAGCGGGAGCGGGCAATGAGCAGTTCTTC.

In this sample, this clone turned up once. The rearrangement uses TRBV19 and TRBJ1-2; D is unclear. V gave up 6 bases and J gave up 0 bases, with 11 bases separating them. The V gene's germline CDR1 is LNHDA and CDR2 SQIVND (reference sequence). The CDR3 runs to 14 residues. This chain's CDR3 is CASSMTPPNYGYTF. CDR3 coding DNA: TGTGCCAGTAGCATGACTCCCCCTAACTATGGCTACACCTTC.

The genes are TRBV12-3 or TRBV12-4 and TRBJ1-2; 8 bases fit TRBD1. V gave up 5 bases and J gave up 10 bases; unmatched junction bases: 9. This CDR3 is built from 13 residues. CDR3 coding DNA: TGTGCCAGCAGTCCCGACAGGGGATCGGTCTACACCTTC. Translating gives CASSPDRGSVYTF.

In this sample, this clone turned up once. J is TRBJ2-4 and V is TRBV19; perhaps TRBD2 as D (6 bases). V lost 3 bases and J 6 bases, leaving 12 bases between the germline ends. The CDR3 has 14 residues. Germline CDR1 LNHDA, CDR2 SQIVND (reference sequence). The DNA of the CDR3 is TGTGCCAGTAGTATGGCCTACGGGGGAAACATTCAGTACTTC. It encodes CASSMAYGGNIQYF. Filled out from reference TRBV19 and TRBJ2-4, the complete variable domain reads DGGITQSPKYLFRKEGQNVTLSCEQNLNHDAMYWYRQDPGQGLRLIYYSQIVNDFQKGDIAEGYSVSREKKESFPLTVTSAQKNPTAFYLCASSMAYGGNIQYFGAGTRLSVL.

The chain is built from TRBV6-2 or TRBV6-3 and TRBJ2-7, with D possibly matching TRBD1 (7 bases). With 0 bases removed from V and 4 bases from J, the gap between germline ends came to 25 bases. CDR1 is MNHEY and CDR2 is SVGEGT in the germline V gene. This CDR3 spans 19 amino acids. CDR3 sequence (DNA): TGTGCCAGCAGTTACTCCTCTTTCCTCAGGGGGGTCCGTACTTACGAGCAGTACTTC. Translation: CASSYSSFLRGVRTYEQYF.

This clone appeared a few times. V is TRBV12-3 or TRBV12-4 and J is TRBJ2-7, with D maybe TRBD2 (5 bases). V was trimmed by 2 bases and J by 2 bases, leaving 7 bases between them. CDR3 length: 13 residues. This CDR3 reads CASSLRGAYEQYF. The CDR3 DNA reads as TGTGCCAGCAGTTTACGGGGAGCCTACGAGCAGTACTTC.